A single sample gave rise to the 19 T cell receptor beta chains below, sequenced in a study of post-analysis software for immune sequencing data (dated by TCRdb to 2015 to 2017). Libraries were built with PCR. These reads were obtained on an Illumina HiSeq 2500. Unique molecular identifiers were incorporated into TCR beta cDNA libraries to reduce PCR and sequencing biases. Clones were called with MiXCR by TCRdb after fastp trimmed the public reads at Q25, and only in-frame beta chains were retained. Each entry merges the rows of one CDR3 protein and shows their most common DNA and genes. This sample has 450,000 to 700,000 distinct CDR3 sequences in its table, and 44% of those were observed once. The top ten clonotypes cover 1.5% to 2% of the sample. Their specific antigens are unknown. Findings and caveats that apply to the study as a whole: Patients showed significantly higher frequencies than controls for roughly 5 TRBV segments, among them TRBV5-6, TRBV5-1 and TRBV20-1.

Material for sequencing was blood. The receptors originated from a girl between 5 and 17 years old with multiple sclerosis.

V is TRBV5-4 and J is TRBJ1-6; tentative D call: TRBD1 (5 bases). This CDR3 contains 17 residues. Looked up from germline, CDR1 is SGHNT and CDR2 is YYREEE (reference sequence). Trimming removed 2 bases from V and 4 bases from J, with 16 bases in between. The CDR3 spells CASSFYRGKAYNSPLHF. The DNA for the CDR3 is TGTGCCAGCAGCTTTTATAGGGGAAAAGCTTATAATTCACCCCTCCACTTT.

The V gene is TRBV9, the J gene TRBJ2-5; D unclear. Trimming took off 0 bases at V and 1 base at J, with 7 bases between the two ends. Germline V gene sequence: CDR1 SGDLS, CDR2 YYNGEE. This CDR3 contains 14 residues. In DNA form, the CDR3 reads TGTGCCAGCAGCGTAGCTCTGTCCCAAGAGACCCAGTACTTC. This translates into CASSVALSQETQYF.

This clonotype has only a few counts. CDR3 nucleotide sequence: TGTGCCAGCAGTTTGAAGACAGGGAGGAATGGCTACACCTTC. Translated: CASSLKTGRNGYTF. The rearrangement joins TRBV12-3 or TRBV12-4 to TRBJ1-2, with 7 bases identical to TRBD1. Trimming at V came to 3 bases and at J to 6 bases, leaving 7 bases not matched to a gene. The CDR3 consists of 14 residues.

The V and J genes are TRBV6-5 and TRBJ2-6; 8 positions agree with TRBD1. CDR1 is MNHEY and CDR2 is SVGAGI in the germline V gene. V trimming: 4 bases; J trimming: 1 base; junction bases outside the gene matches: 9. The CDR3 extends over 18 amino acids. CDR3 loop: CASSSRGRGLSGANVLTF. CDR3 nucleotides: TGTGCCAGCAGTTCTCGGGGCAGGGGGCTGTCTGGGGCCAACGTCCTGACTTTC.

This clonotype was found a few times. The gene calls are TRBV12-3 or TRBV12-4 and TRBJ2-6; unclear D gene. The CDR3 totals 15 residues. Between the trimmed V and J ends, which lost 4 bases and 4 bases, there was a span of 11 bases. CDR3: CASSSDSRGANVLTF. The CDR3 DNA is TGTGCCAGCAGTTCAGACTCTAGAGGGGCCAACGTCCTGACTTTC.

The gene calls are TRBV29-1 and TRBJ1-2, with 9 nucleotides matching TRBD1. This CDR3 is built from 15 residues. CDR1 is SQVTM, CDR2 ANQGSEA, per germline. Trimming at V came to 3 bases and at J to 6 bases, leaving 11 bases not matched to a gene. The CDR3 loop reads CSVDAAGTGGHGYTF. The CDR3, as DNA: TGCAGCGTTGATGCCGCGGGAACAGGGGGCCATGGCTACACCTTC. Supplemented by reference TRBV29-1 and TRBJ1-2, the full variable domain reads SAVISQKPSRDICQRGTSLTIQCQVDSQVTMMFWYRQQPGQSLTLIATANQGSEATYESGFVIDKFPISRPNLTFSTLTVSNMSPEDSSIYLCSVDAAGTGGHGYTFGSGTRLTVV.

This rearrangement joins TRBV4-1 to TRBJ2-1; 8 nucleotides match TRBD2. The J segment lost 5 bases and the V segment lost 0 bases, leaving 15 bases of the junction unmatched. CDR1 and CDR2 from the germline V gene are MGHRA and YSYEKL. The CDR3 loop spans 19 amino acids. CDR3 loop: CASSQDGGGAGVINNEQFF. CDR3 coding DNA: TGCGCCAGCAGCCAAGACGGCGGGGGAGCGGGAGTCATCAACAATGAGCAGTTCTTC.

This clonotype was seen a few times. The gene calls are TRBV10-3 and TRBJ2-5, with unresolved D. Trimming cost V 6 bases and J 2 bases, with 10 bases left between them. The germline V gene has CDR1 ENHRY and CDR2 SYGVKD. This CDR3 has 13 amino acids. CDR3 in DNA: TGTGCCATCAGGCAGGACGGACAAGAGACCCAGTACTTC. Encoded protein: CAIRQDGQETQYF.

In its sample, this clonotype was seen a few times. The chain carries TRBV5-1 and TRBJ1-2; the match to TRBD1 covers 7 bases. The CDR3 extends over 15 amino acids. V lost 4 bases and J lost 0; bases outside the gene matches: 6. From germline, CDR1 is SGHRS and CDR2 YFSETQ. The CDR3 DNA reads TGCGCCAGCAGCCCACGGGACAGAGCTAACTATGGCTACACCTTC. Translation: CASSPRDRANYGYTF.

This clonotype was seen only a few times. The chain joins TRBV20-1 to TRBJ2-5; the D gene is possibly TRBD2 (6 bases). V dropped 6 bases and J dropped 2 bases, with 13 bases sitting between them. The CDR3 runs to 13 residues. The V gene's germline CDR1 is DFQATT and CDR2 SNEGSKA (reference sequence). This chain's CDR3 is CSAPWDSQETQYF. In nucleotides, the CDR3 is TGCAGTGCCCCTTGGGACTCTCAAGAGACCCAGTACTTC.

This clonotype was counted a single time. This sequence joins TRBV12-3 or TRBV12-4 and TRBJ1-4; the D is unclear. Trimming shortened V by 4 bases and J by 6 bases, and 21 bases separated the two germline ends. This CDR3 spans 17 amino acids. Written as DNA, the CDR3 is TGTGCCAGCAGTTGGCCCCCGGAGGGTTCGCCTTATGAAAAACTGTTTTTT. The encoded protein is CASSWPPEGSPYEKLFF.

This clonotype was seen more than once but under ten times. The CDR3 sequence is CSVEFSGGDDEQYF. DNA of the CDR3: TGCAGCGTTGAATTTAGCGGGGGCGACGACGAGCAGTACTTC. The chain recombines TRBV29-1 with TRBJ2-7, with 9 bases lining up with TRBD2. This CDR3 has 14 amino acids. Losses at the gene ends were 2 bases for V and 5 bases for J; bases not matched to a gene: 7. Germline V CDR1 and CDR2: SQVTM, ANQGSEA.

This clonotype was detected only a few times. This chain joins TRBV7-6 and TRBJ2-1; D assignment may be TRBD1 or TRBD2 (5 bases each). CDR1 and CDR2 from the germline V gene are SGHVS and FNYEAQ. This CDR3 is built from 14 residues. Trimming left V 1 base short and J 8 bases short, with 12 bases between. CDR3 nucleotides: TGTGCCAGCAGCTTAGGGATAGGGACCTATGAGCAGTTCTTC. Its translation: CASSLGIGTYEQFF.

This clonotype was seen a few times. This chain connects TRBV12-3 or TRBV12-4 to TRBJ2-3, with TRBD2 as a possible D gene (5 bases). Trimming removed 3 bases from V and 5 bases from J, with 9 bases in between. The CDR3 length is 13 residues. For the CDR3, the DNA is TGTGCCAGCAGTTTCGAGGGCATAGATACGCAGTATTTT. Translated: CASSFEGIDTQYF.

The sample holds a few counts of this clonotype. This rearrangement joins TRBV10-2 to TRBJ2-7; 7 nucleotides agree with TRBD1. Unmatched junction bases numbered 5, after V lost 1 base and J lost 2 bases. The germline V gene encodes CDR1 WSHSY and CDR2 SAAADI. This CDR3 is built from 15 residues. CDR3 sequence reads: CASSEYRGGPYEQYF. Written as DNA, the CDR3 is TGCGCCAGCAGTGAGTACAGGGGCGGTCCCTACGAGCAGTACTTC.

There are a few counts of this clonotype. The V gene is TRBV3-1, the J gene TRBJ2-7, with 7 bases matching TRBD2. This CDR3 is 14 amino acids long. Per the germline V gene, CDR1 is LGHDT and CDR2 is YNNKEL (reference sequence). V dropped 1 base and J dropped 0; count of bases not matched to a gene: 0. CDR3 protein: CASSQASGSYEQYF. The CDR3 DNA sequence: TGTGCCAGCAGCCAAGCTAGCGGCTCCTACGAGCAGTACTTC.

The V call is TRBV11-2, the J call TRBJ2-3, with TRBD2 as a possible D gene (6 bases). CDR3 length: 17 residues. Germline V gene data show CDR1 as SGHAT and CDR2 as FQNNGV. The V gene lost 5 bases and the J gene lost 1 base, with 19 bases spanning the gap. The CDR3 nucleotides read TGTGCCAGCAGCGACCGGATCACGGCTAGCGGCACAGATACGCAGTATTTT. Encoded protein: CASSDRITASGTDTQYF.

CDR3 nucleotides: TGTGCCAGCAGCTTGGGAAGGACAGGGGGAAATTCACCCCTCCACTTT. This translates into CASSLGRTGGNSPLHF. This chain connects TRBV7-2 to TRBJ1-6; 10 bases agree with TRBD1. Germline lookup yields CDR1 SGHTA and CDR2 FQGNSA. J was trimmed by 7 bases and V by 3 bases; bases with no gene match: 6. This CDR3 comprises 16 residues.

The J gene is TRBJ2-5, the V gene TRBV12-3 or TRBV12-4, with TRBD1 identical over 8 bases. The V segment lost 6 bases and the J segment 5 bases; nucleotides outside the gene matches: 8. This CDR3 spans 14 amino acids. The CDR3 protein is CASSPDRAYETQYF. The CDR3 region has the DNA TGTGCCAGCAGCCCGGACAGGGCGTACGAGACCCAGTACTTC.